Sequencing of this T cell receptor (beta chain) was carried out in a study of blood T cell repertoires in COVID-19. Background on the study: Researchers got acute and convalescent COVID-19 samples from the United States, Italy and Spain. Sample material is recorded as cDNA or gDNA derived from T cells, B-cell-depleted T cells, or PBMCs.

Study processing details: From reference gene primer amplification, estimates of nucleated cell counts were derived. TCRdb's table, derived via immunoSEQ multiplex PCR, lists solely in-frame clones and lacks some. V, J and clone size are those of that table, while D and trimming were read from the DNA. The table lists over 250,000 clones, around 90% of them singletons. This TCR was sampled from a woman aged 25 to 39 with acute or convalescent COVID-19. The specimen sequenced was peripheral blood.

Here the CDR3 reads CASSPVSPGGTWEQYF. The CDR3 nucleotides are TGTGCCAGCAGCCCCGTCTCGCCAGGCGGGACTTGGGAGCAGTACTTC. The chain recombines TRBV7-9 with TRBJ2-7, with D maybe TRBD2 (6 bases). The CDR3 has 16 amino acids. Germline CDR1 SEHNR, CDR2 FQNEAQ (reference sequence). V lost 5 bases, J lost 7 bases, and 24 bases lay in between. The entire variable domain, with the rest obtained from reference TRBV7-9 and TRBJ2-7, is as follows: DTGVSQNPRHKITKRGQNVTFRCDPISEHNRLYWYRQTLGQGPEFLTYFQNEAQLEKSRLLSDRFSAERPKGSFSTLEIQRTEQGDSAMYLCASSPVSPGGTWEQYFGPGTRLTVT.